The 27 T cell receptor beta chains given below trace back to one sample, sequenced in a study of T cell changes during pregnancy in multiple sclerosis (dated by TCRdb to about 2019). Library creation used the immunoSEQ multiplex PCR assay. TCRdb mirrors the immuneACCESS table, restricted to in-frame sequences. Some clones are absent from its copies; in checked studies, under half trace to an unresolved V gene, and the reason for the others is unknown. In all, the sample holds 40,000 to 60,000 clones, and just over 90% of those were seen once. The top ten constitute 0.35% to 0.4% of the sample. The material was CD4+ T cells from peripheral blood mononuclear cells, obtained before pregnancy. The receptors shown here come from a female donor with multiple sclerosis, enrolled in a pregnancy study.

CDR3 sequence (DNA): TGCGCCAGCAGGACGGGGACAGGACCTGCAGAGACCCAGTACTTC. Its translation: CASRTGTGPAETQYF. The chain recombines TRBV4-1 with TRBJ2-5; 8 bases line up with TRBD1. Trimming at V came to 6 bases and at J to 4 bases, leaving 10 bases not matched to a gene. Per the germline V gene, CDR1 is MGHRA and CDR2 is YSYEKL. The CDR3 consists of 15 residues.

The CDR3 reads CASSGGQGTAEKLFF. The CDR3 DNA sequence: TGTGCCAGCAGCGGCGGACAGGGAACGGCTGAAAAACTGTTTTTT. The V gene is TRBV2, the J gene TRBJ1-4; 8 bases are shared with TRBD1. The CDR3 runs to 15 residues. V shed 6 bases and J 7 bases; nucleotides not matched to a gene: 10. Germline V lookup: CDR1 SNHLY, CDR2 FYNNEI. The full variable domain, in which reference TRBV2 and TRBJ1-4 provide the parts outside the CDR3, is EPEVTQTPSHQVTQMGQEVILRCVPISNHLYFYWYRQILGQKVEFLVSFYNNEISEKSEIFDDQFSVERPDGSNFTLKIRSTKLEDSAMYFCASSGGQGTAEKLFFGSGTQLSVL.

V usage is TRBV5-5 and J usage is TRBJ1-2; 8 positions match TRBD1. CDR3 length: 12 residues. The V segment lost 2 bases and the J segment 7 bases; nucleotides outside the gene matches: 1. CDR1 SGHKS and CDR2 YYEKEE come from the germline V gene (reference sequence). As DNA, the CDR3 is TGTGCCAGCAGCTTAACAGGGGGTGGCTACACCTTC. The encoded protein is CASSLTGGGYTF.

This clone appeared many times. The chain recombines TRBV14 with TRBJ2-2; TRBD2 might be the D (5 bases). The V gene lost 4 bases and the J gene lost 5 bases, with 20 bases spanning the gap. The germline V gene encodes CDR1 SGHDN and CDR2 FVKESK. There are 17 residues in the CDR3. CDR3 in amino acids: CASSPGEGRLSTGELFF. In DNA form, the CDR3 reads TGTGCCAGCAGCCCCGGAGAGGGAAGATTGAGTACCGGGGAGCTGTTTTTT. Full variable domain (remainder filled in from reference TRBV14 and TRBJ2-2): EAGVTQFPSHSVIEKGQTVTLRCDPISGHDNLYWYRRVMGKEIKFLLHFVKESKQDESGMPNNRFLAERTGGTYSTLKVQPAELEDSGVYFCASSPGEGRLSTGELFFGEGSRLTVL.

On this clone: A junction boundary mismatches the germline segment, possibly from a read error. The rearrangement joins TRBV2 to TRBJ2-1, with a possible D match to TRBD2 (5 bases). Germline V gene lookup returns CDR1 SNHLY and CDR2 FYNNEI. CDR3 length: 11 amino acids. CDR3 nucleotides: TGTGCCAGCAGTGAAACCCTAGCCGAAGTCTTC. This sequence encodes CASSETLAEVF.

This chain joins TRBV5-1 and TRBJ1-1; tentatively, D is TRBD1 (6 bases). V lost 1 base, J lost 0 bases, and 13 bases lay in between. This CDR3 comprises 16 residues. Germline CDR1 reads SGHRS; CDR2 reads YFSETQ. The CDR3 bases are TGCGCCAGCAGCTTGTTTACAGGGAATTTGAACACTGAAGCTTTCTTT. Translated, it gives CASSLFTGNLNTEAFF.

This CDR3 reads CASSVTSGGEETQYF. Here the CDR3 DNA reads TGTGCCAGCAGCGTAACTAGCGGGGGGGAAGAGACCCAGTACTTC. The chain combines TRBV9 with TRBJ2-5, with 13 bases aligning to TRBD2. The CDR3 has 15 residues. The V gene end was trimmed by 1 base and the J gene end by 3 bases; junction bases not matched to a gene: 0. Germline CDR1 and CDR2: SGDLS and YYNGEE.

This clone occurred once. The chain's CDR3 is CASTQTGQGHYSNQPQHF. The CDR3, as DNA: TGTGCCAGCACCCAGACGGGACAGGGACATTATAGCAATCAGCCCCAGCATTTT. The V and J genes are TRBV25-1 and TRBJ1-5; 9 bases fit TRBD1. Trimming at V came to 7 bases and at J to 0 bases, leaving 13 bases not matched to a gene. Germline V gene lookup returns CDR1 MGHDK and CDR2 SYGVNS. This CDR3 contains 18 residues.

This clone was observed once. The chain recombines TRBV7-6 with TRBJ2-3; 8 nucleotides align to TRBD2. Germline loops: CDR1 SGHVS, CDR2 FNYEAQ. This CDR3 region has 17 residues. Trimming removed 4 bases from V and 2 bases from J; junction bases left unmatched: 11. CDR3 amino acids: CASSSLRVAGNTDTQYF. The CDR3 coding sequence is TGTGCCAGCAGCTCACTAAGAGTAGCGGGAAACACAGATACGCAGTATTTT.

The rearrangement joins TRBV7-9 to TRBJ2-7, with 9 positions matching TRBD1. Germline CDR1 SEHNR, CDR2 FQNEAQ (reference sequence). CDR3 length: 14 amino acids. J lost 4 bases, V lost 5 bases, and 6 bases had no gene match. The CDR3: CASSHGTGFYEQYF. CDR3 coding DNA: TGTGCCAGCAGCCACGGGACAGGGTTTTACGAGCAGTACTTC.

In its sample, this clone was seen once. V and J are TRBV2 and TRBJ1-5, with D unresolved. The CDR3 loop spans 16 amino acids. With 0 bases removed from V and 1 base from J, the gap between germline ends came to 10 bases. Germline V gene sequence: CDR1 SNHLY, CDR2 FYNNEI. CDR3 residues: CASSEASGLSNQPQHF. CDR3 bases: TGTGCCAGCAGTGAAGCTTCAGGATTGAGCAATCAGCCCCAGCATTTT.

The rearrangement uses TRBV6-1 and TRBJ2-3, with 8 positions matching TRBD1. V shed 0 bases, J shed 6 bases, and the junction held 8 bases outside the gene matches. The CDR3 runs 16 residues. The V gene's germline CDR1 is MNHNS and CDR2 SASEGT. CDR3 sequence: CASSEAAGTGSDTQYF. As DNA, the CDR3 is TGTGCCAGCAGTGAAGCGGCGGGGACAGGTTCTGATACGCAGTATTTT.

V usage is TRBV5-1 and J usage is TRBJ1-1; D is possibly TRBD1 (5 bases). This CDR3 has 13 amino acids. V was trimmed by 4 bases and J by 1 base, leaving 8 bases between them. Germline CDR1 reads SGHRS; CDR2 reads YFSETQ. DNA of the CDR3: TGCGCCAGCAGCCGGGGGACGAACACTGAAGCTTTCTTT. Its translation: CASSRGTNTEAFF.

CDR3 nucleotides: TGTGCCAGCAGCCTTCAGGCTAGCGGCGGGGCAGATACGCAGTATTTT. Its protein product is CASSLQASGGADTQYF. The J gene is TRBJ2-3, the V gene TRBV9, with 7 bases lining up with TRBD2. The V gene end was trimmed by 4 bases and the J gene end by 4 bases; junction bases not matched to a gene: 12. Germline V CDR1 and CDR2: SGDLS, YYNGEE. This CDR3 region has 16 residues. Using reference TRBV9 and TRBJ2-3 for the parts outside the CDR3, the full variable domain is DSGVTQTPKHLITATGQRVTLRCSPRSGDLSVYWYQQSLDQGLQFLIQYYNGEERAKGNILERFSAQQFPDLHSELNLSSLELGDSALYFCASSLQASGGADTQYFGPGTRLTVL.

The chain has TRBV28 and TRBJ2-3, with no clear D. The CDR3 covers 13 residues. V shed 5 bases and J shed 0 bases, with 6 bases lying between them. The V gene's germline CDR1 is MDHEN and CDR2 SYDVKM. CDR3 bases: TGTGCCAGCAGTACTCACAGCACAGATACGCAGTATTTT. It translates to CASSTHSTDTQYF.

This chain connects TRBV10-1 to TRBJ2-7; 10 nucleotides match TRBD2. The V gene end was trimmed by 2 bases and the J gene end by 13 bases; junction bases not matched to a gene: 8. There are 13 residues in the CDR3. Germline lookup yields CDR1 WNHNN and CDR2 SYGVQD (reference sequence). CDR3 nucleotide sequence: TGCGCCAGCAGTGAGCGGCTAGCGGGAGATCTATACTTC. Its protein product is CASSERLAGDLYF.

The chain recombines TRBV29-1 with TRBJ2-2, with D possibly being TRBD1 (5 bases). Per germline, CDR1 SQVTM and CDR2 ANQGSEA. The V gene lost 5 bases and the J gene lost 2 bases, with 9 bases spanning the gap. The CDR3 totals 13 residues. As DNA, the CDR3 is TGCAGCGTTACAGGAACCAACACCGGGGAGCTGTTTTTT. As protein: CSVTGTNTGELFF.

The rearrangement links TRBV7-2 to TRBJ2-1, with 12 bases aligning to TRBD2. The germline CDR1 and CDR2 sequences are SGHTA and FQGNSA. CDR3 length: 14 amino acids. V shed 4 bases and J 9 bases; nucleotides not matched to a gene: 4. CDR3: CASSWTSGASEQFF. The CDR3 DNA reads TGTGCCAGCAGCTGGACTAGCGGGGCTAGTGAGCAGTTCTTC. The full variable domain, rest sourced from reference TRBV7-2 and TRBJ2-1, is GAGVSQSPSNKVTEKGKDVELRCDPISGHTALYWYRQSLGQGLEFLIYFQGNSAPDKSGLPSDRFSAERTGGSVSTLTIQRTQQEDSAVYLCASSWTSGASEQFFGPGTRLTVL.

The V and J genes are TRBV6-6 and TRBJ2-2; D gene uncertain. The CDR3 extends over 14 amino acids. The V gene lost 5 bases and the J gene lost 4 bases, with 11 bases spanning the gap. CDR1 MNHNY and CDR2 SVGAGI come from the germline V gene (reference sequence). The CDR3 DNA sequence: TGTGCCAGCAGTGGCTTATCGGGCACCGGGGAGCTGTTTTTT. Its translation is CASSGLSGTGELFF.

V and J are TRBV19 and TRBJ2-1, with 9 positions matching TRBD2. The CDR3 runs 14 residues. Per germline, CDR1 LNHDA and CDR2 SQIVND (reference sequence). After removal of 6 bases from V and 4 bases from J, the junction contained 4 bases not matched to a gene. In nucleotides, the CDR3 is TGTGCCAGTAGGGACCTAGCGGGATACAATGAGCAGTTCTTC. It specifies CASRDLAGYNEQFF.

The chain couples TRBV6-5 to TRBJ2-3; 8 bases are shared with TRBD2. V was pared by 6 bases and J by 1 base, with 6 bases of the junction left unmatched. The CDR3 length is 15 residues. Germline V gene lookup returns CDR1 MNHEY and CDR2 SVGAGI. The CDR3 DNA sequence: TGTGCCAGCAGCCCGACTAGCGTAGGCACAGATACGCAGTATTTT. This codes for CASSPTSVGTDTQYF.

This clone appeared once. The chain has TRBV2 and TRBJ2-7; no clear D. The germline gives CDR1 SNHLY, CDR2 FYNNEI. There are 12 residues in the CDR3. V lost 7 bases to trimming and J lost 5 bases, with 12 bases between them. The CDR3 nucleotides are TGTGCCAGCACGACTTTAGCCCACGAGCAGTACTTC. Its protein product is CASTTLAHEQYF. Using reference TRBV2 and TRBJ2-7 for the parts outside the CDR3, the full variable domain is EPEVTQTPSHQVTQMGQEVILRCVPISNHLYFYWYRQILGQKVEFLVSFYNNEISEKSEIFDDQFSVERPDGSNFTLKIRSTKLEDSAMYFCASTTLAHEQYFGPGTRLTVT.

The chain uses TRBV27 and TRBJ2-3; 9 bases fit TRBD2. The ends lost 5 bases at V and 4 bases at J; junction bases unmatched: 7. CDR1 is MNHEY and CDR2 is SMNVEV in the germline V gene (reference sequence). The CDR3 runs 15 residues. The CDR3, as DNA: TGTGCCAGCAGTGCTAGGACTAGCGTAGCAGATACGCAGTATTTT. Amino acid sequence: CASSARTSVADTQYF.

This sequence joins TRBV2 and TRBJ2-7; D is possibly TRBD2 (6 bases). Trimming took off 8 bases at V and 0 bases at J, with 17 bases between the two ends. This CDR3 has 15 amino acids. From germline, CDR1 is SNHLY and CDR2 FYNNEI. The CDR3 spells CASRELWENSYEQYF. The CDR3 DNA sequence: TGTGCCAGCCGGGAGCTTTGGGAGAACTCCTACGAGCAGTACTTC.

The rearrangement links TRBV7-3 to TRBJ2-7, with 10 nucleotides matching TRBD1. Germline CDR1 is SGHTA and CDR2 is FQGTGA. After removal of 5 bases from V and 3 bases from J, the junction contained 4 bases not matched to a gene. The CDR3 length is 14 residues. CDR3 nucleotides: TGTGCCAGCAGCGCGCGGGACAGGGGCTACGAGCAGTACTTC. Encoded protein: CASSARDRGYEQYF.

CDR3 nucleotide sequence: TGTGCCAGCAGCGTAGGGACTAGCGGGACCAATGAGCAGTTCTTC. Translating gives CASSVGTSGTNEQFF. The V call is TRBV9, the J call TRBJ2-1; 12 bases align to TRBD2. The V gene end was trimmed by 0 bases and the J gene end by 6 bases; junction bases not matched to a gene: 1. Germline V gene data show CDR1 as SGDLS and CDR2 as YYNGEE. This CDR3 spans 15 amino acids.

The gene calls are TRBV25-1 and TRBJ2-3; TRBD1 aligns across 11 bases. Germline lookup yields CDR1 MGHDK and CDR2 SYGVNS. The CDR3 is made up of 15 amino acids. With 1 base clipped from V and 14 bases from J, the junction kept 11 bases outside the gene matches. The DNA for the CDR3 is TGTGCCAGCAGTGAATGGGGGACAGGGGGGGAAGATTTGTATTTT. Protein product: CASSEWGTGGEDLYF.